Shown below are 6 T cell receptor beta chains from a single sample sequenced in a study of blood T cell repertoires in COVID-19. The protocol was immunoSEQ multiplex PCR, while the TCRdb copy is restricted to in-frame clones and leaves out a portion. The sample carries 290,000 or so clones, 80% to 85% recorded once. Sequences were obtained from PBMCs or T cells enriched from blood (not recorded which). Receptors were obtained from a man aged 35 to 55 who had been exposed to COVID-19.

This clone was recorded once. The chain uses TRBV10-3 and TRBJ1-1, with 8 bases identical to TRBD1. Trimming took 3 bases from V and 9 from J; bases not matched to a gene: 6. Germline V gene sequence: CDR1 ENHRY, CDR2 SYGVKD. This CDR3 spans 13 amino acids. This CDR3 reads CAISDGQGAQAFF. CDR3 DNA: TGTGCCATCAGTGATGGACAGGGAGCCCAAGCTTTCTTT.

V usage is TRBV5-4 and J usage is TRBJ2-7, with D uncertain. The germline gives CDR1 SGHNT, CDR2 YYREEE (reference sequence). The CDR3 runs to 12 residues. V shed 0 bases and J shed 4 bases, with 5 bases lying between them. The CDR3 sequence is CASSLDRYEQYF. CDR3 DNA sequence: TGTGCCAGCAGCTTGGATAGATACGAGCAGTACTTC.

The chain carries TRBV2 and TRBJ2-5; 8 bases are shared with TRBD1. Germline V gene sequence: CDR1 SNHLY, CDR2 FYNNEI. The CDR3 runs 14 residues. V lost 8 bases to trimming and J lost 3 bases; unmatched junction nucleotides: 8. CDR3 loop: CASPRDRGEETQYF. In DNA, the CDR3 is TGTGCCAGCCCGAGAGACAGGGGTGAAGAGACCCAGTACTTC.

The chain combines TRBV11-2 with TRBJ2-3, with a tentative D call TRBD2 (9 bases). Germline assignment: CDR1 SGHAT and CDR2 FQNNGV. V lost 3 bases and J lost 6, with 19 bases in between. The CDR3 contains 16 residues. CDR3 sequence: CASSFRGREGSDTQYF. CDR3 in DNA: TGTGCCAGCAGCTTCAGGGGGCGGGAGGGAAGCGATACGCAGTATTTT.

The chain couples TRBV10-3 to TRBJ1-3, with TRBD1 as a possible D gene (5 bases). Per the germline V gene, CDR1 is ENHRY and CDR2 is SYGVKD. The CDR3 contains 15 residues. V shed 5 bases and J shed 4 bases, with 15 bases lying between them. CDR3 nucleotides: TGTGCCATCAGTACGGGACTGATAGAGGGAAACACCATATATTTT. It specifies CAISTGLIEGNTIYF.

The CDR3 DNA sequence: TGTGCCAGTAATACCCCCGCAGGTTTGACTGAAGCTTTCTTT. Amino acids: CASNTPAGLTEAFF. The chain carries TRBV19 and TRBJ1-1; D gene ambiguous. Between the trimmed V and J ends, which lost 7 bases and 5 bases, there was a span of 17 bases. Germline CDR1 is LNHDA and CDR2 is SQIVND (reference sequence). The CDR3 is 14 residues long.